These 19 T cell receptor beta chains were sequenced from one sample in a study of blood T cell repertoires in COVID-19. Sequenced by immunoSEQ multiplex PCR; TCRdb stores in-frame clones only, minus some. The sample holds approximately 280,000 clones; nearly 90% are singletons and the top ten take about 1.7%. What was sequenced was PBMCs or T cells enriched from blood (not recorded which). These receptors were taken from a woman under 30 with acute COVID-19.

This chain connects TRBV5-1 to TRBJ2-3; 8 bases match TRBD2. The germline V gene has CDR1 SGHRS and CDR2 YFSETQ. V trimming: 5 bases; J trimming: 2 bases; junction bases outside the gene matches: 4. The CDR3 length is 14 residues. The CDR3 nucleotides are TGCGCCAGCAGTCTAGCGGGCCACACAGATACGCAGTATTTT. Protein sequence: CASSLAGHTDTQYF.

V usage is TRBV5-4 and J usage is TRBJ2-5, with 9 positions matching TRBD2. V lost 0 bases to trimming and J lost 3 bases; unmatched junction nucleotides: 9. CDR1 and CDR2 (germline): SGHNT, YYREEE (reference sequence). The length of the CDR3 is 17 residues. CDR3 protein: CASSLGIAGALEETQYF. Written as DNA, the CDR3 is TGTGCCAGCAGCTTGGGAATAGCGGGAGCCTTGGAAGAGACCCAGTACTTC. Full variable domain (missing parts from reference TRBV5-4 and TRBJ2-5): ETGVTQSPTHLIKTRGQQVTLRCSSQSGHNTVSWYQQALGQGPQFIFQYYREEENGRGNFPPRFSGLQFPNYSSELNVNALELDDSALYLCASSLGIAGALEETQYFGPGTRLLVL.

The rearrangement uses TRBV5-1 and TRBJ2-7, with 9 bases matching TRBD1. Germline CDR1 is SGHRS and CDR2 is YFSETQ. This CDR3 region has 15 residues. The V and J ends lost 0 bases and 4 bases, in that order; junction bases with no gene match: 5. In nucleotides, the CDR3 is TGCGCCAGCAGCTTGGCCGGACAGGGGAGGTACGAGCAGTACTTC. It is translated as CASSLAGQGRYEQYF.

The chain couples TRBV3-1 (or the pseudogene TRBV3-2) to TRBJ1-5; the D gene is possibly TRBD1 (5 bases). Germline CDR1 is LGHDT and CDR2 is YNNKEL (reference sequence). This CDR3 spans 13 amino acids. V was cut by 5 bases and J by 8 bases, with 13 bases left in between. The CDR3 sequence: CASSGLGGEPQHF. DNA of the CDR3: TGTGCCAGCAGCGGACTGGGGGGGGAGCCCCAGCATTTT.

DNA for the CDR3: TGTGCCAGCAGCTTAGTAGGACAGGGAAACACCATATATTTT. It is translated as CASSLVGQGNTIYF. The genes are TRBV7-8 and TRBJ1-3; D might be TRBD1 (6 bases). CDR1 is SGHVS, CDR2 FQNEAQ, per germline. Between the trimmed V and J ends, which lost 1 base and 4 bases, there was a span of 8 bases. This CDR3 is 14 amino acids long.

The chain has TRBV20-1 and TRBJ2-1; perhaps TRBD1 as D (7 bases). V lost 3 bases to trimming and J lost 15 bases, with 15 bases between them. The CDR3 loop spans 11 amino acids. Per germline, CDR1 DFQATT and CDR2 SNEGSKA (reference sequence). For the CDR3, the DNA is TGCAGTGCTAGGCAGGGGGGCTTTTTGTTCTTC. Its translation: CSARQGGFLFF.

The chain has TRBV15 and TRBJ2-3; D might be TRBD2 (5 bases). The length of the CDR3 is 13 residues. Germline V CDR1 and CDR2: LNHNV, YYDKDF (reference sequence). The V gene lost 6 bases and the J gene lost 4 bases, with 11 bases spanning the gap. Here the CDR3 reads CATRGVGSDTQYF. CDR3 coding DNA: TGTGCCACCAGGGGAGTGGGGTCAGATACGCAGTATTTT.

V and J are TRBV7-2 and TRBJ1-3; perhaps TRBD1 as D (6 bases). The CDR3 totals 15 residues. Looked up from germline, CDR1 is SGHTA and CDR2 is FQGNSA. The V end was cut by 5 bases, the J end by 0 bases, with 11 bases between. The CDR3 loop reads CASSTGQFSGNTIYF. For the CDR3, the DNA is TGTGCCAGCAGCACCGGACAGTTCTCTGGAAACACCATATATTTT.

The gene calls are TRBV5-1 and TRBJ2-1, with a possible D match to TRBD2 (5 bases). The V end lost 4 bases, the J end lost 3 bases, and 20 bases lay between the germline ends. The CDR3 is 17 amino acids. Germline V gene data show CDR1 as SGHRS and CDR2 as YFSETQ. CDR3 residues: CASSPNFAGLFYNEQFF. The DNA for the CDR3 is TGCGCCAGCAGCCCCAATTTTGCGGGCCTATTCTACAATGAGCAGTTCTTC.

V gene TRBV13 combines with J gene TRBJ2-1; the match to TRBD1 covers 7 bases. Germline CDR1 is PRHDT and CDR2 is FYEKMQ (reference sequence). The CDR3 runs to 14 residues. The junction had 5 bases not matched to a gene; V was cut back by 5 bases and J by 4 bases. The CDR3: CASSPGQMYNEQFF. Written as DNA, the CDR3 is TGTGCCAGCAGCCCGGGACAGATGTACAATGAGCAGTTCTTC.

This clone was counted a single time. This rearrangement joins TRBV30 to TRBJ1-2; 10 positions match TRBD1. CDR1 is GTSNPN, CDR2 SVGIG, per germline (reference sequence). The CDR3 totals 13 residues. V shed 0 bases and J 8 bases; nucleotides not matched to a gene: 3. CDR3 protein: CAWSVGTGEGYTF. The CDR3 DNA reads as TGTGCCTGGAGTGTAGGGACAGGGGAAGGCTACACCTTC.

This clone appeared a few times. The V and J genes are TRBV4-3 and TRBJ2-1, with 10 nucleotides matching TRBD2. Germline assignment: CDR1 LGHNA and CDR2 YSLEER. This CDR3 comprises 15 residues. The V gene end was trimmed by 1 base and the J gene end by 4 bases; junction bases not matched to a gene: 1. The chain's CDR3 is CASSQGTSGYNEQFF. In DNA, the CDR3 is TGCGCCAGCAGCCAAGGGACTAGCGGATACAATGAGCAGTTCTTC.

This sequence joins TRBV27 and TRBJ1-5; D perhaps matches TRBD1 (5 bases). The CDR3 extends over 15 amino acids. Germline CDR1 MNHEY, CDR2 SMNVEV (reference sequence). V lost 6 bases to trimming and J lost 3 bases, with 15 bases between them. CDR3 residues: CASSRYQGANQPQHF. Written as DNA, the CDR3 is TGTGCCAGCAGCAGATACCAGGGTGCCAATCAGCCCCAGCATTTT.

The chain couples TRBV4-3 to TRBJ1-2; 7 bases are a match to TRBD1. The CDR3 is 15 amino acids. The germline V gene encodes CDR1 LGHNA and CDR2 YSLEER. With V trimmed by 1 base and J by 4 bases, 6 bases remained unmatched. CDR3 coding DNA: TGCGCCAGCAGCCAAGGGCCAGGGGGTAGCTATGGCTACACCTTC. This codes for CASSQGPGGSYGYTF.

The CDR3 DNA follows: TGTGCCAGCTCAACCGGGACAGCCGCCTACGAGCAGTACTTC. Translating it yields CASSTGTAAYEQYF. This chain links TRBV18 with TRBJ2-7; TRBD1 aligns across 7 bases. Germline V gene sequence: CDR1 KGHSH, CDR2 LQKENI. The CDR3 contains 14 residues. The ends lost 5 bases at V and 2 bases at J; junction bases unmatched: 6. The full variable domain, its missing parts supplied by reference TRBV18 and TRBJ2-7, is NAGVMQNPRHLVRRRGQEARLRCSPMKGHSHVYWYRQLPEEGLKFMVYLQKENIIDESGMPKERFSAEFPKEGPSILRIQQVVRGDSAAYFCASSTGTAAYEQYFGPGTRLTVT.

This clone was picked up a small number of times. The CDR3 DNA is TGTGCCAGCAATTGGCCGGGACATGGACCCCAAGCTTTCTTT. Its protein is CASNWPGHGPQAFF. V usage is TRBV6-5 and J usage is TRBJ1-1; a possible D gene is TRBD1 (6 bases). Per the germline V gene, CDR1 is MNHEY and CDR2 is SVGAGI. This CDR3 has 14 residues. The ends were cut back, 7 bases at V and 9 bases at J, with 21 bases in the middle.

V usage is TRBV6-5 and J usage is TRBJ1-5; perhaps TRBD1 as D (6 bases). In germline, CDR1 is MNHEY, CDR2 SVGAGI. The CDR3 covers 13 residues. V was clipped by 4 bases and J by 3 bases, with 7 bases between them. This chain's CDR3 is CASSSGDNQPQHF. The CDR3 DNA reads as TGTGCCAGCAGTTCAGGGGACAATCAGCCCCAGCATTTT.

This sequence joins TRBV11-2 and TRBJ2-2; TRBD1 aligns across 9 bases. V lost 4 bases, J lost 6 bases, and 15 bases stayed unmatched. This CDR3 spans 18 amino acids. Germline V lookup: CDR1 SGHAT, CDR2 FQNNGV. CDR3 sequence: CASSSDNQQGALPGELFF. The CDR3 DNA sequence: TGTGCCAGCAGCTCGGATAATCAACAGGGGGCGCTACCCGGGGAGCTGTTTTTT.

The chain uses TRBV29-1 and TRBJ1-3; 10 nucleotides align to TRBD1. CDR3 size: 14 residues. The V and J ends lost 4 bases and 4 bases, in that order; junction bases with no gene match: 4. Per the germline V gene, CDR1 is SQVTM and CDR2 is ANQGSEA. The CDR3 here is CSVVRQGAGNTIYF. CDR3 sequence (DNA): TGCAGCGTTGTCAGACAGGGGGCAGGAAACACCATATATTTT. The entire variable domain, with the rest obtained from reference TRBV29-1 and TRBJ1-3, is as follows: SAVISQKPSRDICQRGTSLTIQCQVDSQVTMMFWYRQQPGQSLTLIATANQGSEATYESGFVIDKFPISRPNLTFSTLTVSNMSPEDSSIYLCSVVRQGAGNTIYFGEGSWLTVV.